These T cell receptor beta chains were read from a single sample in a study of blood T cells in healthy people across ages. TCRdb passed the 5' RACE reads through MiXCR, listing each CDR3 protein once. The table lists roughly 1 million distinct CDR3 sequences, almost 25% of them singletons. These same records also appear under a second study, on T cells of mothers and their children.

The specimen was blood. All receptors derive from a girl aged 2 to 9 in good health. Both conserved end residues are part of each CDR3. The D gene is left open where the match is weak. Some rows mark clone size as missing; the rest say once, few, many or name a class of expanded clone.

V gene: TRBV29-1; D gene: NA; clone size: NA; J gene: TRBJ2-7; CDR3 DNA: TGCAGCGTTGGAGCGGCGGGCTACGAGCAGTACTTC; CDR3 protein: CSVGAAGYEQYF
V gene: TRBV7-6; D gene: NA; clone size: few; J gene: TRBJ1-5; CDR3 DNA: TGTGCCAGCAGCCTTGCTAGTAATCAGCCCCAGCATTTT; CDR3 protein: CASSLASNQPQHF
V gene: TRBV29-1; D gene: TRBD2; clone size: NA; J gene: TRBJ2-1; CDR3 DNA: TGCAGCGTTCCGTCTCTGGCGGGAGGAGGAAACGGGCAGTTCTTC; CDR3 protein: CSVPSLAGGGNGQFF
V gene: TRBV5-5; D gene: NA; clone size: few; J gene: TRBJ1-1; CDR3 DNA: TGTGCCAGCAGCTTGACGGGGTCCGACAACACTGAAGCTTTCTTT; CDR3 protein: CASSLTGSDNTEAFF
V gene: TRBV7-9; D gene: NA; clone size: NA; J gene: TRBJ2-3; CDR3 DNA: TGTGCCAGCAGCCTGGCTATTGGCGGGGGCGCAGATACGCAGTATTTT; CDR3 protein: CASSLAIGGGADTQYF
V gene: TRBV6-5; D gene: NA; clone size: NA; J gene: TRBJ2-7; CDR3 DNA: TGTGCCAGCAGCCTCCTTGAGGGCGAGCAGTACTTC; CDR3 protein: CASSLLEGEQYF
V gene: TRBV20-1; D gene: TRBD1; clone size: NA; J gene: TRBJ1-2; CDR3 DNA: TGCAGTGCTTTACTTGGGACAGGGATTGGCTACACCTTC; CDR3 protein: CSALLGTGIGYTF
V gene: TRBV11-2; D gene: NA; clone size: NA; J gene: TRBJ1-1; CDR3 DNA: TGTGCCAGCAGCTTAAAGGGTGCGGGGAGACGGCCCGAAGCTTTCTTT; CDR3 protein: CASSLKGAGRRPEAFF
V gene: TRBV7-9; D gene: NA; clone size: NA; J gene: TRBJ1-1; CDR3 DNA: TGTGCCAGCAGATCGTCCCGGGTGATCGGGAACACTGAAGCTTTCTTT; CDR3 protein: CASRSSRVIGNTEAFF
V gene: TRBV14; D gene: NA; clone size: few; J gene: TRBJ2-4; CDR3 DNA: TGTGCCAGCAGCCAAGATTTGGAAAACATTCAGTACTTC; CDR3 protein: CASSQDLENIQYF
V gene: TRBV12-3/TRBV12-4; D gene: NA; clone size: few; J gene: TRBJ1-2; CDR3 DNA: TGTGCCAGCACCCACAGGGAGATGTATGGCTACACCTTC; CDR3 protein: CASTHREMYGYTF
V gene: TRBV20-1; D gene: TRBD2; clone size: few; J gene: TRBJ2-1; CDR3 DNA: TGCAGTGCTAGAGTTGGAGCGGGAGCGTTAAATGAGCAGTTCTTC; CDR3 protein: CSARVGAGALNEQFF
V gene: TRBV11-2; D gene: NA; clone size: NA; J gene: TRBJ2-1; CDR3 DNA: TGTGCCAGCAGCTTTCGAGGGGGGTCCAATGAGCAGTTCTTC; CDR3 protein: CASSFRGGSNEQFF
V gene: TRBV29-1; D gene: NA; clone size: NA; J gene: TRBJ2-5; CDR3 DNA: TGCAGCGTTGCTAAAACTCAAGAGACCCAGTACTTC; CDR3 protein: CSVAKTQETQYF
V gene: TRBV27; D gene: NA; clone size: NA; J gene: TRBJ2-7; CDR3 DNA: TGTGCCAGCAGTTTCGGGCGGCCCCCCCACGAGCAGTACTTC; CDR3 protein: CASSFGRPPHEQYF
V gene: TRBV29-1; D gene: TRBD1; clone size: NA; J gene: TRBJ2-5; CDR3 DNA: TGCAGCGTTAGAGGACAGGAAGAGACCCAGTACTTC; CDR3 protein: CSVRGQEETQYF
V gene: TRBV20-1; D gene: NA; clone size: NA; J gene: TRBJ1-2; CDR3 DNA: TGCAGTGCACGGAGCGGAGGCGTCGGCGGCTACACCTTC; CDR3 protein: CSARSGGVGGYTF